This T cell receptor (beta chain) emerged from a study of T cell clones after liver transplantation. Overall study findings and caveats: Conclusions were preliminary, with small, heterogeneous patient groups.

Germline CDR1 reads SGHTA; CDR2 reads FQGNSA. V was pared by 5 bases and J by 5 bases, with 12 bases between. The CDR3 runs 14 residues. Measured with immunoSEQ multiplex PCR; TCRdb has only the in-frame clones, and not every one. The table shows nearly 25,000 clones, with around two thirds occurring only once. Worth noting for this clone: The antigen remains unidentified.

Sequences were derived from CD4+ T cells from blood, sampled before liver transplant. The rearrangement joins TRBV7-2 to TRBJ2-2, with no clear D. The TCR originated in a human donor who received a liver transplant. The CDR3 DNA sequence: TGTGCCAGCAGCCGACCCCTACCGACCGGGGAGCTGTTTTTT. Translating gives CASSRPLPTGELFF.